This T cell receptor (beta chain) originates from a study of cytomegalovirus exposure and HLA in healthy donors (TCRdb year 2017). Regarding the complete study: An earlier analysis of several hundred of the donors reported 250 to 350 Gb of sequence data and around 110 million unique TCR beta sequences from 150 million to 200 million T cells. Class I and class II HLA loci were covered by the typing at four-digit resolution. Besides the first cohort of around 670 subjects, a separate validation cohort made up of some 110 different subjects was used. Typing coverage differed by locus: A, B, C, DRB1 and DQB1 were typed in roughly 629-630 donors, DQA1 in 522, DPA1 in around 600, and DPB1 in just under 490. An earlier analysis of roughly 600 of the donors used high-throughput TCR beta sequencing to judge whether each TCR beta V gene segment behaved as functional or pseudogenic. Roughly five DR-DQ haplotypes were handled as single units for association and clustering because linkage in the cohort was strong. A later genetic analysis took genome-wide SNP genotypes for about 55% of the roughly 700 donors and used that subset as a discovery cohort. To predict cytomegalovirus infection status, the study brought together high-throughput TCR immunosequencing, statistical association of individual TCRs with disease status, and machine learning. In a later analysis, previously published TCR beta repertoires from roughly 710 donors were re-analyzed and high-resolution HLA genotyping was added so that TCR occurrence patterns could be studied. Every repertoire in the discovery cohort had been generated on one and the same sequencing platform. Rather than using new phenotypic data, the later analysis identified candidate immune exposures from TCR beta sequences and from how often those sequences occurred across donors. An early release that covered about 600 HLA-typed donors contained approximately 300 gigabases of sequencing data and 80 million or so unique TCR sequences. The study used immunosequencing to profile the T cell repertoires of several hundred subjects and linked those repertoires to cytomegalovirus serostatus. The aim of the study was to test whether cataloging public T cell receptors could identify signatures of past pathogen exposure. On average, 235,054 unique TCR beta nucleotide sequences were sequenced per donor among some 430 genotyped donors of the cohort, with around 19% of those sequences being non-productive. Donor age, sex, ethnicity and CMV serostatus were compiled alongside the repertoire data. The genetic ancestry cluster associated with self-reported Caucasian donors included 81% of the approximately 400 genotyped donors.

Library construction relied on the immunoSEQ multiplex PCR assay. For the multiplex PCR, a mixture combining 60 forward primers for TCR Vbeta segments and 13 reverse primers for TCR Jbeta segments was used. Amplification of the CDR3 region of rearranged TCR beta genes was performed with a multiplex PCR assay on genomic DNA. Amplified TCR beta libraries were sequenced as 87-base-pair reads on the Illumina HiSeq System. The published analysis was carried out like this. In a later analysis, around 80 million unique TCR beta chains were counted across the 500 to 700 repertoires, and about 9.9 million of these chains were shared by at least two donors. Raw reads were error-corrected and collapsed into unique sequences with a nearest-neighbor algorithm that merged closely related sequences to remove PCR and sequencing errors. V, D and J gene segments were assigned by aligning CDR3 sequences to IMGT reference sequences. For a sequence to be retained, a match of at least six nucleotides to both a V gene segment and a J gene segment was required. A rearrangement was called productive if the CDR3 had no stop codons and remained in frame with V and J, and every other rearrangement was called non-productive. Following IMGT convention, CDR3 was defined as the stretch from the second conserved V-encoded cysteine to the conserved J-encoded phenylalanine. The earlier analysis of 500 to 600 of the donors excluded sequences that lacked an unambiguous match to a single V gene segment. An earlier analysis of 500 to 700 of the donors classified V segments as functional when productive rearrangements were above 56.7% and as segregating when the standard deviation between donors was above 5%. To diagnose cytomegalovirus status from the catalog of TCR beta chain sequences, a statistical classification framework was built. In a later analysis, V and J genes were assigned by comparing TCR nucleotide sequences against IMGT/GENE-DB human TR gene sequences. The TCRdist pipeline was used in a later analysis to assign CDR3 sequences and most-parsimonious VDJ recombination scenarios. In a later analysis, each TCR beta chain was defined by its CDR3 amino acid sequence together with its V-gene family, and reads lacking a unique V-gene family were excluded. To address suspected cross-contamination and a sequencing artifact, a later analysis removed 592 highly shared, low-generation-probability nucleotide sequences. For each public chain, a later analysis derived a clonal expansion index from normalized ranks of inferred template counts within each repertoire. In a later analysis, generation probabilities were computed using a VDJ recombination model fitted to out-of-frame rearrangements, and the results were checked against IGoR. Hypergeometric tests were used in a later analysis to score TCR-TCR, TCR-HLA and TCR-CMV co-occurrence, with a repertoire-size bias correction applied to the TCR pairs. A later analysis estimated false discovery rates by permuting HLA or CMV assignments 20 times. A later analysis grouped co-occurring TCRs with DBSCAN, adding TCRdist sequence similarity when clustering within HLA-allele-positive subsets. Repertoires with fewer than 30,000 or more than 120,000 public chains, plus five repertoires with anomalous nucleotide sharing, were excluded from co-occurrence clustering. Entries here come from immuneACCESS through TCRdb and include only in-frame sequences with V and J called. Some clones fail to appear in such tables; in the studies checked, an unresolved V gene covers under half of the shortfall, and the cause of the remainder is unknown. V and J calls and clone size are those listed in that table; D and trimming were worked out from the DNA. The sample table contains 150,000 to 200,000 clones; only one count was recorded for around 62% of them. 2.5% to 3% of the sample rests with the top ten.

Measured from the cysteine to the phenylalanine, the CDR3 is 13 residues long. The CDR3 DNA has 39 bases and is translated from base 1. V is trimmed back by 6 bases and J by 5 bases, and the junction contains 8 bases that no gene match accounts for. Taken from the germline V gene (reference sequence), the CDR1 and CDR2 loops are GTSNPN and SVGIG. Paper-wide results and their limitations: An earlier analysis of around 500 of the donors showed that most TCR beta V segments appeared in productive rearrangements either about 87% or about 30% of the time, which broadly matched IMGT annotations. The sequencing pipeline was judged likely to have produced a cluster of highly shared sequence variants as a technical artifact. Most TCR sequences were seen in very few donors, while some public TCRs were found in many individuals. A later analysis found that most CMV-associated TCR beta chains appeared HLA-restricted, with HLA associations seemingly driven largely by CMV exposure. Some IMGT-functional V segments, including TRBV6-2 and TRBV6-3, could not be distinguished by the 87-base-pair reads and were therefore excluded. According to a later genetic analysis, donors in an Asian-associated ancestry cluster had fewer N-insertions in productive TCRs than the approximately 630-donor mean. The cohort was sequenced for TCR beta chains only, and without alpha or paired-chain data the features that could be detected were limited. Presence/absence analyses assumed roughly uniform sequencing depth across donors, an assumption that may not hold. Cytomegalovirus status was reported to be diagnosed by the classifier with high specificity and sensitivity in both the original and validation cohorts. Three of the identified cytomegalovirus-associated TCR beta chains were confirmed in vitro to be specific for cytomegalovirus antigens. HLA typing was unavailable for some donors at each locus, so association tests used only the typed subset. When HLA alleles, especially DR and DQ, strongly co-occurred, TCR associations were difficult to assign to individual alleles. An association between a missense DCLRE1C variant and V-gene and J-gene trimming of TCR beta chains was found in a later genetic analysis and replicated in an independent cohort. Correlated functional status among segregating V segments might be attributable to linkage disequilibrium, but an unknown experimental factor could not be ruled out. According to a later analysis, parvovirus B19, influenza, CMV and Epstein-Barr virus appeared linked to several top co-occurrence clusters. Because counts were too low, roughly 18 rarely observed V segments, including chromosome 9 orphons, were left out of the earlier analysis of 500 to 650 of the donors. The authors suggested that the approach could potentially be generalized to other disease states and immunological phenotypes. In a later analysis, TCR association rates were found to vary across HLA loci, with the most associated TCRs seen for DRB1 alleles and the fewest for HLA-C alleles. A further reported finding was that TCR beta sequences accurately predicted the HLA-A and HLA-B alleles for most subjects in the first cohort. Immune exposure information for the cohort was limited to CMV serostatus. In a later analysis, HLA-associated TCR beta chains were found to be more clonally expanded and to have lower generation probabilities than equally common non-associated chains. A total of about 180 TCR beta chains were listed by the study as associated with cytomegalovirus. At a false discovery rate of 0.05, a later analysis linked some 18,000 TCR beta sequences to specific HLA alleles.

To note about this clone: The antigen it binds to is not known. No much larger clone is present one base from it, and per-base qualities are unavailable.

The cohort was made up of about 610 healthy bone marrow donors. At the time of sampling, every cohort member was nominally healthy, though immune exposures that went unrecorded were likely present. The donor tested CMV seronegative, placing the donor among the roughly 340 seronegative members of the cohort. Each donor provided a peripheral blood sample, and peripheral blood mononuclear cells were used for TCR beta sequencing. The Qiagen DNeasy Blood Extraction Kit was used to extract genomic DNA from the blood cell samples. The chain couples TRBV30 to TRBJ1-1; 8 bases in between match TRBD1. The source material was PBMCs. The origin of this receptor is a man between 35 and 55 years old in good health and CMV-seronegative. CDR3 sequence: CACEDRAPTEAFF. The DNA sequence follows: TGTGCCTGTGAGGACAGGGCACCTACTGAAGCTTTCTTT.